The 10 T cell receptor beta chains below come from one sample, sequenced in a study of breast tumors, draining lymph nodes, adjacent tissues listed by TCRdb under 2016. The axillary draining lymph nodes of breast cancer patients were the source of the lymph node samples. Library prep was done by multiplex PCR. The instrument given in TCRdb is Illumina HiSeq 2000. Using fastp at Q25 and MiXCR, TCRdb reprocessed the public reads and kept productive beta chains. Each CDR3 protein appears once, grouped with its most common genes and DNA. This sample is represented by about 89,000 distinct CDR3 sequences; approximately 28% of them were singletons. The ten largest clones represent 8.1% of the sample. The material sequenced was axillary lymph node tissue. These TCRs come from a female donor with breast cancer. Some clones in this sample may be carry-over from other donors' samples.

With regard to this clonotype: This clone may be a read error of a much larger clone one base away. This chain uses TRBV6-6 with TRBJ2-1, with D perhaps matching TRBD1 (6 bases). The CDR3 covers 12 residues. Germline CDR1 MNHNY, CDR2 SVGAGI (reference sequence). The V end was cut by 7 bases, the J end by 5 bases, with 9 bases between. The DNA for the CDR3 is TGTGCCAGCAATCCAGGGGACAATGAGCAGTTCTTC. Amino acid sequence: CASNPGDNEQFF.

This clonotype was observed at least ten times. The CDR3 DNA reads as TGTGCCAGCAGTTTAGAGCACAGGCCCGTTTATGGCTACACCTTC. Residues: CASSLEHRPVYGYTF. The rearrangement links TRBV28 to TRBJ1-2; D may be TRBD1 (5 bases). V was trimmed by 2 bases and J by 5 bases, leaving 15 bases between them. The CDR3 is 15 amino acids. The germline V gene has CDR1 MDHEN and CDR2 SYDVKM.

This clonotype has just one count. Here the CDR3 omits its conserved ending phenylalanine or tryptophan, so a read error is the likely source. It is unclear where the CDR3 begins or ends on the DNA, so no DNA is shown, and the CDR3 is as TCRdb lists it. V is TRBV18 and J is TRBJ1-3. The germline V gene encodes CDR1 KGHSH and CDR2 LQKENI. The CDR3 length equals 8 residues, ends included. The CDR3 protein is CASSPRVA.

The table lists this clonotype with many counts. This rearrangement joins TRBV4-1 to TRBJ2-1, with 8 bases fitting TRBD1. The trim removed 0 bases at V and 3 bases at J, leaving 1 base unmatched. Germline loops: CDR1 MGHRA, CDR2 YSYEKL. The CDR3 is 15 residues long. The CDR3 DNA reads as TGCGCCAGCAGCCAAGAAGGACAGGGCTACAATGAGCAGTTCTTC. It translates to CASSQEGQGYNEQFF.

This clonotype counts as medium-sized (0.01 to 0.1%). The chain links TRBV7-9 to TRBJ1-2; D uncertain. The V gene lost 4 bases and the J gene lost 3 bases, with 12 bases spanning the gap. Germline V gives CDR1 SEHNR, CDR2 FQNEAQ (reference sequence). This CDR3 region has 14 residues. The CDR3: CASSSSGADYGYTF. The DNA for the CDR3 is TGTGCCAGCAGCTCATCGGGAGCTGACTATGGCTACACCTTC. Complete variable domain (other parts from reference TRBV7-9 and TRBJ1-2): DTGVSQNPRHKITKRGQNVTFRCDPISEHNRLYWYRQTLGQGPEFLTYFQNEAQLEKSRLLSDRFSAERPKGSFSTLEIQRTEQGDSAMYLCASSSSGADYGYTFGSGTRLTVV.

The V and J genes are TRBV20-1 and TRBJ2-1; D gene uncertain. The V end was cut by 7 bases, the J end by 4 bases, with 17 bases between. This CDR3 is built from 14 residues. Germline V gives CDR1 DFQATT, CDR2 SNEGSKA (reference sequence). The CDR3, as DNA: TGCAGTGGCAGTATCGGATTCTGGTACAATGAGCAGTTCTTC. Translation gives CSGSIGFWYNEQFF.

The chain uses TRBV5-1 and TRBJ1-1; 12 positions match TRBD1. This CDR3 has 16 amino acids. With V trimmed by 4 bases and J by 5 bases, 9 bases remained unmatched. The germline CDR1 and CDR2 sequences are SGHRS and YFSETQ. CDR3 residues: CASSHRDRGPGTEAFF. The CDR3 DNA reads TGCGCCAGCAGCCACCGGGACAGGGGGCCGGGTACTGAAGCTTTCTTT.

Many counts were recorded for this clonotype. The J gene is TRBJ1-3, the V gene TRBV4-3; D unresolved. The CDR3 loop spans 16 amino acids. Trimming took 3 bases from V and 4 from J, leaving 16 bases between them. Germline V gene sequence: CDR1 LGHNA, CDR2 YSLEER. The CDR3 reads CASSHSPIDYGNTIYF. CDR3 nucleotide sequence: TGCGCCAGCAGCCACTCCCCCATAGATTACGGAAACACCATATATTTT.

This clonotype was seen many times. This chain's CDR3 is CASIIDGSSGNTIYF. Here the CDR3 DNA reads TGTGCCAGTATCATCGACGGGAGCTCTGGAAACACCATATATTTT. The J gene is TRBJ1-3, the V gene TRBV19; no clear D gene. V was pared by 7 bases and J by 0 bases, with 13 bases between. The CDR3 consists of 15 residues. Germline V lookup: CDR1 LNHDA, CDR2 SQIVND (reference sequence).

This clonotype was seen ten or more times. The rearrangement uses TRBV5-1 and TRBJ2-7; D call uncertain. The CDR3 length is 13 residues. The ends were cut back, 0 bases at V and 2 bases at J, with 6 bases in the middle. Germline lookup yields CDR1 SGHRS and CDR2 YFSETQ. The CDR3 DNA follows: TGCGCCAGCAGCTTGGAGGAGACCTACGAGCAGTACTTC. Translation gives CASSLEETYEQYF. Looking up the rest from reference TRBV5-1 and TRBJ2-7 gives the full variable domain: KAGVTQTPRYLIKTRGQQVTLSCSPISGHRSVSWYQQTPGQGLQFLFEYFSETQRNKGNFPGRFSGRQFSNSRSEMNVSTLELGDSALYLCASSLEETYEQYFGPGTRLTVT.